This passage covers 29 T cell receptor beta chains from one sample sequenced in a study of response to subunit inactivated influenza vaccine. TCRdb analysed the RT-PCR reads with MiXCR anew, one entry per CDR3 protein. The sample holds some 570,000 distinct CDR3 sequences, around 11% seen once. Separately, the same data were catalogued under a study of T cells expressing NK-cell markers. That paper adds: Beta-chain TCR cDNA was generated via 5'RACE template switching with UMIs.

Sequences were derived from PBMCs from blood, sampled on the day of vaccination. The receptor set was obtained from a man aged 50 or older who received an inactivated influenza vaccine.

This sequence joins TRBV20-1 and TRBJ1-6; tentatively, D is TRBD1 (5 bases). Per germline, CDR1 DFQATT and CDR2 SNEGSKA (reference sequence). Trimming shortened V by 3 bases and J by 3 bases, and 6 bases separated the two germline ends. The CDR3 has 13 amino acids. DNA of the CDR3: TGCAGTGCTAGGACAGACTATAATTCACCCCTCCACTTT. Protein product: CSARTDYNSPLHF.

This clonotype has just a few counts. V gene TRBV12-3 or TRBV12-4 combines with J gene TRBJ2-3; no reliable D call. The CDR3 sequence is 13 residues long. Deletions cut 4 bases from V and 2 bases from J, with 7 bases between. CDR3 residues: CASSSRITDTQYF. In DNA, the CDR3 is TGTGCCAGCAGTTCTCGGATCACAGATACGCAGTATTTT.

The chain is built from TRBV19 and TRBJ2-1; D is tentatively TRBD1 or TRBD2 (6 bases each). Germline values: CDR1 LNHDA, CDR2 SQIVND (reference sequence). The CDR3 runs 15 residues. V was clipped by 4 bases and J by 2 bases, with 12 bases between them. Here the CDR3 reads CASSTAGHAYNEQFF. CDR3 coding DNA: TGTGCCAGTAGTACGGCGGGACATGCCTACAATGAGCAGTTCTTC.

The chain links TRBV2 to TRBJ2-6, with D uncertain. Looked up from germline, CDR1 is SNHLY and CDR2 is FYNNEI. Between the trimmed V and J ends, which lost 2 bases and 2 bases, there was a span of 7 bases. This CDR3 contains 15 residues. The CDR3 is CASSEIGTGANVLTF. CDR3 bases: TGTGCCAGCAGTGAAATAGGGACTGGGGCCAACGTCCTGACTTTC.

This clonotype was seen repeatedly, ten times or more. V is TRBV3-1 and J is TRBJ1-3; D unclear. Germline CDR1 LGHDT, CDR2 YNNKEL (reference sequence). The V gene lost 0 bases and the J gene lost 0 bases, with 6 bases spanning the gap. The CDR3 has 15 residues. DNA for the CDR3: TGTGCCAGCAGCCAAGAGCTACTCTCTGGAAACACCATATATTTT. Translated, it gives CASSQELLSGNTIYF.

This clonotype appeared many times. The J gene is TRBJ2-7, the V gene TRBV6-2 or TRBV6-3, with D unresolved. The CDR3 loop spans 14 amino acids. With 6 bases removed from V and 3 bases from J, the gap between germline ends came to 15 bases. The germline V gene has CDR1 MNHEY and CDR2 SVGEGT. The CDR3 sequence is CASRKNGRNYEQYF. The CDR3 DNA is TGTGCCAGCAGGAAAAACGGCAGGAACTACGAGCAGTACTTC.

At least ten counts were recorded for this clonotype. The chain is built from TRBV4-2 and TRBJ2-3; a weak D match, TRBD1 (5 bases). Trimming took 4 bases from V and 2 from J, leaving 10 bases between them. The CDR3 has 14 amino acids. Germline CDR1 LGHNA, CDR2 YNFKEQ. CDR3 in amino acids: CASSPRQTTDTQYF. Written as DNA, the CDR3 is TGTGCCAGCAGCCCCCGACAGACCACAGATACGCAGTATTTT.

This clonotype was seen only a few times. The DNA of the CDR3 is TGTGCCAGCAGCTTGGCGGGACTAGCGGGAGATACGCAGTATTTT. It codes for CASSLAGLAGDTQYF. J is TRBJ2-3 and V is TRBV7-2; 12 nucleotides match TRBD2. V gave up 3 bases and J gave up 5 bases; unmatched junction bases: 3. CDR1 and CDR2 (germline): SGHTA, FQGNSA. The CDR3 totals 15 residues.

This chain connects TRBV4-2 to TRBJ1-1; D is ambiguous. V dropped 0 bases and J dropped 3 bases, with 11 bases sitting between them. Germline V gives CDR1 LGHNA, CDR2 YNFKEQ. CDR3 size: 15 residues. For the CDR3, the DNA is TGTGCCAGCAGCCAAGACGGGCAGGATTACACTGAAGCTTTCTTT. Residues: CASSQDGQDYTEAFF.

Ten or more counts support this clonotype. The rearrangement joins TRBV4-1 to TRBJ2-1, with D tentatively TRBD1 (5 bases). Trimming shortened V by 1 base and J by 6 bases, and 10 bases separated the two germline ends. The CDR3 has 14 amino acids. Germline V lookup: CDR1 MGHRA, CDR2 YSYEKL. The CDR3: CASSQVSGFNEQFF. The CDR3 nucleotides read TGCGCCAGCAGCCAAGTTTCAGGGTTCAATGAGCAGTTCTTC.

This chain links TRBV2 with TRBJ2-1; D gene unclear. V was shortened by 8 bases and J by 7 bases, with 6 bases between the two germline ends. CDR3 length equals 10 residues. CDR1 and CDR2 (germline): SNHLY, FYNNEI. The CDR3 coding sequence is TGTGCCAGCCACGGGAATGAGCAGTTCTTC. Translation gives CASHGNEQFF.

This clonotype was recorded a few times. The chain is built from TRBV6-5 and TRBJ2-2; D is unclear. V dropped 1 base and J dropped 6 bases, with 6 bases sitting between them. Germline V CDR1 and CDR2: MNHEY, SVGAGI. The CDR3 is 13 residues long. This chain's CDR3 is CASSYFEPGELFF. For the CDR3, the DNA is TGTGCCAGCAGTTACTTCGAGCCCGGGGAGCTGTTTTTT.

This clonotype was picked up many times. This chain uses TRBV5-6 with TRBJ1-2, with D maybe TRBD1 (5 bases). The CDR3 spans 13 residues. Per germline, CDR1 SGHDT and CDR2 YYEEEE. Between the trimmed V and J ends, which lost 4 bases and 7 bases, there was a span of 14 bases. Here the CDR3 reads CASSNVWDSGYTF. As DNA, the CDR3 is TGTGCCAGCAGCAATGTCTGGGACTCTGGCTACACCTTC.

This rearrangement joins TRBV4-3 to TRBJ2-1, with D hard to call. Germline lookup yields CDR1 LGHNA and CDR2 YSLEER. This CDR3 has 13 amino acids. Trimming took off 1 base at V and 10 bases at J, with 11 bases between the two ends. CDR3: CASSQVRRSEQFF. In DNA, the CDR3 is TGCGCCAGCAGCCAAGTTAGAAGAAGCGAGCAGTTCTTC.

This chain uses TRBV18 with TRBJ2-3; 7 nucleotides match TRBD2. This CDR3 contains 18 residues. Germline V gene data show CDR1 as KGHSH and CDR2 as LQKENI. The trim removed 0 bases at V and 3 bases at J, leaving 12 bases unmatched. CDR3 nucleotides: TGTGCCAGCTCACCACCATCGGTCGGCGGGAGTAGGACAGATACGCAGTATTTT. As protein: CASSPPSVGGSRTDTQYF.

Many counts were recorded for this clonotype. The chain uses TRBV4-1 and TRBJ1-3; 8 nucleotides line up with TRBD1. There are 17 residues in the CDR3. V was pared by 2 bases and J by 3 bases, with 9 bases of the junction left unmatched. Germline values: CDR1 MGHRA, CDR2 YSYEKL. Written as DNA, the CDR3 is TGCGCCAGCAGCCAAACTGCCCAGGGGGCCGGTGGAAACACCATATATTTT. Translation gives CASSQTAQGAGGNTIYF.

V and J are TRBV9 and TRBJ2-1, with D possibly TRBD2 on 6 matching bases. Germline V gives CDR1 SGDLS, CDR2 YYNGEE. This CDR3 contains 15 residues. The V and J ends lost 3 bases and 2 bases respectively, with 12 bases between them. The CDR3 DNA reads TGTGCCAGCAGCGCCAGCGGGTCACCCTACAATGAGCAGTTCTTC. Translated: CASSASGSPYNEQFF.

This clonotype came up a few times. V and J are TRBV7-2 and TRBJ1-2; TRBD1 might be the D (5 bases). This CDR3 has 14 amino acids. Germline values: CDR1 SGHTA, CDR2 FQGNSA. The ends were cut back, 5 bases at V and 5 bases at J, with 15 bases in the middle. CDR3 protein: CASSQQIDSYGYTF. The CDR3 DNA is TGTGCCAGCAGCCAACAAATTGACAGTTATGGCTACACCTTC.

This clonotype has more than one count but fewer than ten. This chain joins TRBV2 and TRBJ2-1; D is unclear. The length of the CDR3 is 15 residues. Between the trimmed V and J ends, which lost 2 bases and 7 bases, there was a span of 15 bases. CDR1 and CDR2 (germline): SNHLY, FYNNEI. In DNA form, the CDR3 reads TGTGCCAGCAGTGAAACGGCAGGACGATCGAATGAGCAGTTCTTC. Amino acids: CASSETAGRSNEQFF.

This clonotype was counted between two and nine times. The chain couples TRBV7-2 to TRBJ2-3, with 9 bases lining up with TRBD2. V dropped 6 bases and J dropped 6; count of bases not matched to a gene: 7. The CDR3 loop spans 14 amino acids. The germline CDR1 and CDR2 sequences are SGHTA and FQGNSA. The CDR3 reads CASSRGGGMDTQYF. The CDR3, as DNA: TGTGCCAGCAGTCGCGGGGGGGGCATGGATACGCAGTATTTT.

This clonotype was counted a few times. The rearrangement links TRBV6-2 or TRBV6-3 to TRBJ2-7, with D possibly matching TRBD1 (6 bases). The V end was cut by 6 bases, the J end by 0 bases, with 18 bases between. The germline V gene encodes CDR1 MNHEY and CDR2 SVGEGT. The CDR3 spans 16 residues. The CDR3 is CASRSFRDKSSYEQYF. For the CDR3, the DNA is TGTGCCAGCAGATCATTCCGGGACAAGTCCTCCTACGAGCAGTACTTC.

A few counts support this clonotype. The chain has TRBV10-3 and TRBJ1-2; D gene uncertain. Per the germline V gene, CDR1 is ENHRY and CDR2 is SYGVKD. CDR3 length equals 11 residues. Deletions cut 6 bases from V and 6 bases from J, with 8 bases between. The CDR3 nucleotides read TGTGCCATCAGAACATCTAATGGCTACACCTTC. Residues: CAIRTSNGYTF.

Only a few counts were recorded for this clonotype. The rearrangement links TRBV12-3 or TRBV12-4 to TRBJ2-1; D is perhaps TRBD1 or TRBD2 (5 bases each). The CDR3 runs to 15 residues. V was trimmed by 3 bases and J by 4 bases, leaving 13 bases between them. CDR3 bases: TGTGCCAGCAGTTTTGTTTCGGGGCGATACAATGAGCAGTTCTTC. Encoded protein: CASSFVSGRYNEQFF.

This chain joins TRBV5-5 and TRBJ2-7, with D perhaps TRBD1 or TRBD2 (5 bases each). The germline V gene has CDR1 SGHKS and CDR2 YYEKEE (reference sequence). The ends were cut back, 5 bases at V and 2 bases at J, with 17 bases in the middle. The CDR3 has 15 residues. The CDR3 here is CASSNSGTATYEQYF. The CDR3 DNA reads TGTGCCAGCAGTAACTCCGGGACGGCAACCTACGAGCAGTACTTC.

This clonotype was seen ten or more times. The chain joins TRBV3-1 to TRBJ2-1; D is ambiguous. Germline loops: CDR1 LGHDT, CDR2 YNNKEL (reference sequence). CDR3 size: 13 residues. Trimming stripped 2 bases from V and 4 bases from J, with 6 bases between. This chain's CDR3 is CASSQFLYNEQFF. CDR3 nucleotides: TGTGCCAGCAGCCAATTTTTATACAATGAGCAGTTCTTC.

This clonotype has at least ten counts. The rearrangement joins TRBV20-1 to TRBJ2-1, with 11 bases fitting TRBD2. The CDR3 is made up of 13 amino acids. Germline CDR1 and CDR2: DFQATT and SNEGSKA (reference sequence). The trim removed 5 bases at V and 13 bases at J, leaving 10 bases unmatched. The CDR3 sequence is CSAPLAGGRSQFF. DNA for the CDR3: TGCAGTGCTCCGCTAGCGGGGGGCCGGAGTCAGTTCTTC.

About this clonotype itself: Since a much larger clone is just one base distant, this may be a read error. The chain combines TRBV20-1 with TRBJ2-1; the match to TRBD2 covers 9 bases. Germline-derived CDR1 and CDR2 are DFQATT and SNEGSKA (reference sequence). The CDR3 contains 15 residues. CDR3 DNA: TGCTGTGCTAGAGAGGGACTAGCAGAATACAATGAGCAGTTCTTC. Translating gives CCAREGLAEYNEQFF.

This chain joins TRBV7-6 and TRBJ2-1, with TRBD2 matching 7 bases. Germline CDR1 is SGHVS and CDR2 is FNYEAQ. This CDR3 contains 16 residues. V was pared by 5 bases and J by 4 bases, with 11 bases of the junction left unmatched. The CDR3 reads CASSPTRGDLYNEQFF. CDR3 nucleotides: TGTGCCAGCAGCCCGACTCGGGGGGATTTATACAATGAGCAGTTCTTC.

The chain is built from TRBV28 and TRBJ2-5; tentatively, D is TRBD1 (5 bases). Germline lookup yields CDR1 MDHEN and CDR2 SYDVKM. The V gene lost 3 bases and the J gene lost 0 bases, with 8 bases spanning the gap. The CDR3 runs to 14 residues. This CDR3 is CASSLETDQETQYF. The CDR3 DNA follows: TGTGCCAGCAGTTTGGAGACAGACCAAGAGACCCAGTACTTC. The variable domain in full, completed from reference TRBV28 and TRBJ2-5, reads DVKVTQSSRYLVKRTGEKVFLECVQDMDHENMFWYRQDPGLGLRLIYFSYDVKMKEKGDIPEGYSVSREKKERFSLILESASTNQTSMYLCASSLETDQETQYFGPGTRLLVL.